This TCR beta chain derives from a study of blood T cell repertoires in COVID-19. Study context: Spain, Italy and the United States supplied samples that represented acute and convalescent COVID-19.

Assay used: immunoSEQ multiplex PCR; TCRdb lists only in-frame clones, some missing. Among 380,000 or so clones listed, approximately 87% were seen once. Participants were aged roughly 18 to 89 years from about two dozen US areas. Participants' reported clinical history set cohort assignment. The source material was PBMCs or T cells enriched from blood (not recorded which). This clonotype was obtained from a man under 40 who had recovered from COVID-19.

The CDR3 region is CASSDPVWNSPLHF. CDR3 DNA: TGTGCCAGCAGTGATCCAGTATGGAATTCACCCCTCCACTTT. V usage is TRBV2 and J usage is TRBJ1-6, with D hard to call. From germline, CDR1 is SNHLY and CDR2 FYNNEI. This CDR3 contains 14 residues. The V and J ends lost 3 bases and 7 bases respectively, with 10 bases between them. Combining the CDR3 with reference TRBV2 and TRBJ1-6 gives the whole variable domain EPEVTQTPSHQVTQMGQEVILRCVPISNHLYFYWYRQILGQKVEFLVSFYNNEISEKSEIFDDQFSVERPDGSNFTLKIRSTKLEDSAMYFCASSDPVWNSPLHFGNGTRLTVT.